Below, one T cell receptor beta chain is given with its context. Data came from immunoSEQ multiplex PCR; TCRdb stores just in-frame clones and leaves some out. The table lists roughly 170,000 clones, over 85% of them singletons. The entry originates in a study of control samples from healthy donors and cancer patients. The CDR3 spans 15 residues. Germline V gives CDR1 MNHEY, CDR2 SVGAGI. Trimming took 5 bases from V and 0 from J; bases not matched to a gene: 4. V usage is TRBV6-5 and J usage is TRBJ1-1; 9 nucleotides align to TRBD1. Sequenced material: blood. The source of this sequence is a woman aged 60-70 years in good health. CDR3 loop: CASSQRDRVNTEAFF. CDR3 in DNA: TGTGCCAGCAGTCAACGGGACAGGGTGAACACTGAAGCTTTCTTT.